A single sample gave rise to the 9 T cell receptor beta chains below, sequenced in a study of Ad26.COV2.S vaccination and SARS-CoV-2 variants. Method: immunoSEQ multiplex PCR; TCRdb's copy keeps in-frame clones and lacks some. The sample has hundreds of thousands of clones, about 83% seen once; the top ten hold about 7.4%. Treatment of the sample: roughly 18 received Ad26.COV2.S at low or high dose, single or two shots; roughly 5 received placebo; per-sample allocation not given. Each sample was drawn 63 days after the first injection (of vaccine or placebo). Sequences were derived from peripheral blood, sampled in a trial of Ad26.COV2.S vaccine versus placebo. The receptors were sampled from a person aged 18-65 years who received the Ad26.COV2.S COVID-19 vaccine or a placebo.

The chain combines TRBV7-2 with TRBJ2-5, with 12 bases lining up with TRBD2. Per germline, CDR1 SGHTA and CDR2 FQGNSA. J lost 0 bases, V lost 4 bases, and 9 bases had no gene match. The CDR3 is 18 amino acids. This CDR3 is CASSSTTSGGPYQETQYF. As DNA, the CDR3 is TGTGCCAGCAGCTCAACTACTAGCGGGGGGCCGTACCAAGAGACCCAGTACTTC.

This clone was seen a few times. This sequence joins TRBV3-1 (or the pseudogene TRBV3-2) and TRBJ2-7; 8 bases fit TRBD1. With V trimmed by 1 base and J by 7 bases, 9 bases remained unmatched. This CDR3 is built from 15 residues. From germline, CDR1 is LGHDT and CDR2 YNNKEL (reference sequence). CDR3 loop: CASSQVNRGTREQYF. The CDR3 nucleotides are TGTGCCAGCAGCCAAGTGAACAGGGGGACGCGGGAGCAGTACTTC.

V usage is TRBV6-1 and J usage is TRBJ1-2; no clear D gene. Trimming took 1 base from V and 6 from J, leaving 21 bases between them. This CDR3 is built from 17 residues. Germline CDR1 is MNHNS and CDR2 is SASEGT. CDR3 region: CASSEEPSVEWSDGYTF. CDR3 nucleotides: TGTGCCAGCAGTGAAGAGCCCTCCGTGGAGTGGAGTGATGGCTACACCTTC.

The genes are TRBV18 and TRBJ1-1, with TRBD1 matching 8 bases. The CDR3 contains 16 residues. V dropped 4 bases and J dropped 1; count of bases not matched to a gene: 8. Looked up from germline, CDR1 is KGHSH and CDR2 is LQKENI. For the CDR3, the DNA is TGTGCCAGCTCACACCGACAGGGGAGGGAGAACACTGAAGCTTTCTTT. It codes for CASSHRQGRENTEAFF.

This chain joins TRBV11-2 and TRBJ2-2, with TRBD1 as a possible D gene (6 bases). Germline V gene lookup returns CDR1 SGHAT and CDR2 FQNNGV. The CDR3 spans 15 residues. Deletions cut 5 bases from V and 6 bases from J, with 16 bases between. CDR3 bases: TGTGCCAGCAGCCGTATAAGAACAGGGCCCGGGGAGCTGTTTTTT. Protein: CASSRIRTGPGELFF.

The chain joins TRBV6-5 to TRBJ1-6, with D possibly TRBD1 on 5 matching bases. The CDR3 runs to 15 residues. Germline assignment: CDR1 MNHEY and CDR2 SVGAGI. With 4 bases removed from V and 7 bases from J, the gap between germline ends came to 14 bases. The CDR3 nucleotides are TGTGCCAGCAGTTCCAGGGTTCAAGTGAATTCACCCCTCCACTTT. This translates into CASSSRVQVNSPLHF.

The DNA for the CDR3 is TGTGCCAGCAGTTTTGTTACAGGCCAAAGCTCCTACGAGCAGTACTTC. The encoded protein is CASSFVTGQSSYEQYF. The chain links TRBV7-2 to TRBJ2-7, with TRBD1 as a possible D gene (5 bases). In germline, CDR1 is SGHTA, CDR2 FQGNSA. The CDR3 length is 16 residues. The V and J ends lost 6 bases and 0 bases respectively, with 18 bases between them.

The sample holds a few counts of this clone. The chain combines TRBV11-1 with TRBJ1-5; D might be TRBD1 (5 bases). Trimming removed 3 bases from V and 3 bases from J, with 6 bases in between. The CDR3 is 13 residues long. Per germline, CDR1 SGHAT and CDR2 FQDESV (reference sequence). The CDR3: CASSLGHNQPQHF. The CDR3 DNA follows: TGTGCCAGCAGCTTGGGGCACAATCAGCCCCAGCATTTT.

This clone appeared a single time. The V and J genes are TRBV20-1 and TRBJ2-3; 11 bases agree with TRBD2. V lost 3 bases and J lost 3; bases outside the gene matches: 11. This CDR3 is 17 amino acids long. Germline V gene data show CDR1 as DFQATT and CDR2 as SNEGSKA (reference sequence). CDR3 DNA sequence: TGCAGTGCTAGTAATTATCTAGCGGGGGGATTAACAGATACGCAGTATTTT. Its protein product is CSASNYLAGGLTDTQYF.